Listed here are 9 T cell receptor beta chains from one sample, sequenced in a study of cytomegalovirus exposure and HLA in healthy donors. Primers included in the PCR were 60 Vbeta and 13 Jbeta primers. TCRdb's table, derived via immunoSEQ multiplex PCR, lists solely in-frame clones and lacks some. The sample lists 150,000 to 180,000 clones, approximately 80% occurring once. The specimen sequenced was PBMCs. These TCRs come from a man aged 25-45 years in good health and CMV-seropositive.

The genes are TRBV9 and TRBJ1-2; D is perhaps TRBD1 (5 bases). The germline V and J ends were trimmed by 3 bases and 2 bases, with 8 bases remaining between them. The length of the CDR3 is 13 residues. From germline, CDR1 is SGDLS and CDR2 YYNGEE. CDR3 sequence reads: CASSATVNYGYTF. CDR3 in DNA: TGTGCCAGCAGCGCGACAGTGAACTATGGCTACACCTTC.

The J gene is TRBJ1-2, the V gene TRBV20-1, with TRBD1 matching over 10 bases. The CDR3 spans 11 residues. Germline lookup yields CDR1 DFQATT and CDR2 SNEGSKA (reference sequence). DNA of the CDR3: TGCAGGACAGGGGGCGGTGGCGGCTACACCTTC. This gives the protein CRTGGGGGYTF.

The chain recombines TRBV15 with TRBJ2-3; 10 bases map to TRBD1. Losses at the gene ends were 0 bases for V and 6 bases for J; bases not matched to a gene: 6. This CDR3 contains 16 residues. Per the germline V gene, CDR1 is LNHNV and CDR2 is YYDKDF (reference sequence). The CDR3 loop reads CATSRDWDRGDDTQYF. The CDR3 DNA reads as TGTGCCACCAGCAGAGACTGGGACAGGGGAGACGATACGCAGTATTTT. The full variable domain, completed using reference TRBV15 and TRBJ2-3, is DAMVIQNPRYQVTQFGKPVTLSCSQTLNHNVMYWYQQKSSQAPKLLFHYYDKDFNNEADTPDNFQSRRPNTSFCFLDIRSPGLGDTAMYLCATSRDWDRGDDTQYFGPGTRLTVL.

The gene calls are TRBV9 and TRBJ2-1, with 12 bases that match TRBD1. CDR1 SGDLS and CDR2 YYNGEE come from the germline V gene. V trimming: 4 bases; J trimming: 8 bases; junction bases outside the gene matches: 4. This CDR3 is built from 14 residues. The CDR3 DNA sequence: TGTGCCAGCAGCCGGGACAGGGGGCTCGATGAGCAGTTCTTC. Translated, it gives CASSRDRGLDEQFF. The variable domain in full, completed from reference TRBV9 and TRBJ2-1, reads DSGVTQTPKHLITATGQRVTLRCSPRSGDLSVYWYQQSLDQGLQFLIQYYNGEERAKGNILERFSAQQFPDLHSELNLSSLELGDSALYFCASSRDRGLDEQFFGPGTRLTVL.

The genes are TRBV30 and TRBJ2-7; D possibly corresponds to TRBD2 (6 bases). CDR1 is GTSNPN, CDR2 SVGIG, per germline (reference sequence). Trimming removed 0 bases from V and 0 bases from J, with 24 bases in between. The CDR3 consists of 19 residues. The CDR3 loop is CAWSVELFLGTGSSYEQYF. The CDR3, as DNA: TGTGCCTGGAGTGTGGAGTTGTTCCTCGGGACTGGGAGCTCCTACGAGCAGTACTTC. Combining the CDR3 with reference TRBV30 and TRBJ2-7 gives the whole variable domain SQTIHQWPATLVQPVGSPLSLECTVEGTSNPNLYWYRQAAGRGLQLLFYSVGIGQISSEVPQNLSASRPQDRQFILSSKKLLLSDSGFYLCAWSVELFLGTGSSYEQYFGPGTRLTVT.

The CDR3 sequence: CASSGRTGSNEKLFF. The CDR3 DNA is TGTGCCAGCAGCGGCCGGACAGGATCTAATGAAAAACTGTTTTTT. The chain couples TRBV11-2 to TRBJ1-4; 7 nucleotides agree with TRBD1. This CDR3 comprises 15 residues. V was clipped by 5 bases and J by 3 bases; unmatched bases: 6. Per the germline V gene, CDR1 is SGHAT and CDR2 is FQNNGV.

This clone was counted once. This sequence joins TRBV15 and TRBJ1-4; 8 nucleotides line up with TRBD1. The CDR3 is made up of 16 amino acids. Germline CDR1 LNHNV, CDR2 YYDKDF (reference sequence). V lost 0 bases and J lost 7; bases outside the gene matches: 7. The CDR3 protein is CATSRDLTGGVEKLFF. CDR3 DNA sequence: TGTGCCACCAGCAGAGATCTAACAGGGGGGGTTGAAAAACTGTTTTTT.

This clone was counted a few times. The chain recombines TRBV28 with TRBJ2-3, with D perhaps matching TRBD2 (6 bases). CDR3 length equals 15 residues. Germline-derived CDR1 and CDR2 are MDHEN and SYDVKM. The V gene lost 7 bases and the J gene lost 1 base, with 15 bases spanning the gap. The CDR3 coding sequence is TGTGCCAGCACCAAGAGATGGGGGGGCACAGATACGCAGTATTTT. Its protein product is CASTKRWGGTDTQYF.

The CDR3 DNA reads as TGTGCCAGCAGTTTCGGCAGAGCGAGCTCTGGGGCCAACGTCCTGACTTTC. Amino acid sequence: CASSFGRASSGANVLTF. The V call is TRBV27, the J call TRBJ2-6, with D unresolved. Germline values: CDR1 MNHEY, CDR2 SMNVEV (reference sequence). This CDR3 contains 17 residues. V gave up 3 bases and J gave up 0 bases, with 12 bases separating them.